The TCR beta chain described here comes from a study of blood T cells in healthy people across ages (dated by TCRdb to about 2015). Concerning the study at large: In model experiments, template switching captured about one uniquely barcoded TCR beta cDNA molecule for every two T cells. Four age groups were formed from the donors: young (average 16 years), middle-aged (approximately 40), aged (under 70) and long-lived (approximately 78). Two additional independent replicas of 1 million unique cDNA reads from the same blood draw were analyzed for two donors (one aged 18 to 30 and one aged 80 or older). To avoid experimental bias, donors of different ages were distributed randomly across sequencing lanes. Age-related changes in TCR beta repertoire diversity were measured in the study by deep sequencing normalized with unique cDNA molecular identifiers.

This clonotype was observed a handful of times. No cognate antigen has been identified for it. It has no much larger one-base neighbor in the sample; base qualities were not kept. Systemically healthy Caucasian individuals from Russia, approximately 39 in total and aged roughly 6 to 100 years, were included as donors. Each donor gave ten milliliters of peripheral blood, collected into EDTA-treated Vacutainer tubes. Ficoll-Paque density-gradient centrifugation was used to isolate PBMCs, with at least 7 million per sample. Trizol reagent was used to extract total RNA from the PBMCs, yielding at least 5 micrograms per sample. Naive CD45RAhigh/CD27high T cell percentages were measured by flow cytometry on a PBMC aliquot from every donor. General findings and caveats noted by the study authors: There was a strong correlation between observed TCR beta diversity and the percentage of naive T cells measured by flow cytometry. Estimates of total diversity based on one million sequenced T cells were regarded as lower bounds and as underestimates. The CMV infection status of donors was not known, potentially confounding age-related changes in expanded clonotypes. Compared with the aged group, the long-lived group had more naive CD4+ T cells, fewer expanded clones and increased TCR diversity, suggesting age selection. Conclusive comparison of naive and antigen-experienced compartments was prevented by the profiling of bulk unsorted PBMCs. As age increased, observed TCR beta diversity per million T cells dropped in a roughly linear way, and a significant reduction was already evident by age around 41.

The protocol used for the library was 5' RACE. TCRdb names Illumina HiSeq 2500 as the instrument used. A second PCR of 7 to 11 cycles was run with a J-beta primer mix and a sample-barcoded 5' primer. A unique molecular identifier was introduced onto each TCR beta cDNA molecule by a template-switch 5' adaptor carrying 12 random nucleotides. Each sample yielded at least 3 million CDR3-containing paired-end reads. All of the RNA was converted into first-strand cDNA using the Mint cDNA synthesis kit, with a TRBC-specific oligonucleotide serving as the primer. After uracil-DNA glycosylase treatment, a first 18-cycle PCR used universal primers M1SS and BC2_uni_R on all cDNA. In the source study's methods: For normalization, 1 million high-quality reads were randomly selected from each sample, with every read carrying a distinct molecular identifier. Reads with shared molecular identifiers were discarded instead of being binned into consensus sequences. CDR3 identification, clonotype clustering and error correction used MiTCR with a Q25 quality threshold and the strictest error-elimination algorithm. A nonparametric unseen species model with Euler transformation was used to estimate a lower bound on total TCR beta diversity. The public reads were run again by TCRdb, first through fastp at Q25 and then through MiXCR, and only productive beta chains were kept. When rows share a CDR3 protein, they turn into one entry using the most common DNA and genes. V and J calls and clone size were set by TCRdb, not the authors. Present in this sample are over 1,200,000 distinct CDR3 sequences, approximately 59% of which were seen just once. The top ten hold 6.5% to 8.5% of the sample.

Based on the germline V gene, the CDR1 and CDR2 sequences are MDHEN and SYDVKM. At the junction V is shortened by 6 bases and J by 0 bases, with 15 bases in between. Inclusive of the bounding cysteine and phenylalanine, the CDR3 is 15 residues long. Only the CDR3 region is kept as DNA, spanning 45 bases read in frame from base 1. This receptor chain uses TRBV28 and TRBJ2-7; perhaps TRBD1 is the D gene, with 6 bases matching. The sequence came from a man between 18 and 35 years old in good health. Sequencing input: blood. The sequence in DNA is TGTGCCAGCAGGCAACTACAGGGAAGCTCCTACGAGCAGTACTTC. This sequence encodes CASRQLQGSSYEQYF.